Listed below are T cell receptor beta chains from one sample, sequenced in a study of healthy donors' naive CD4 and CD8 T cells. TCRdb reprocessed the reads with MiXCR, giving one entry per CDR3 protein. The sample has some 190,000 distinct CDR3 sequences, about 70% seen once. The source material was naive CD4+ and CD8+ T cells sorted from blood, pooled from several donors. Receptor source: a pool of human donors in good health; the sample pools cells from several healthy donors. Each CDR3 is given with its conserved first and last residue. D genes are given only for firm matches. Size is stated for part of the rows, as once, few or many counts, or as a class when the clone is expanded.

cdr3_nt cdr3_aa cdr3_length v_call clone_size d_call j_call
TGCAGCGTTGCACAGCGAAACAAAAACATTCAGTACTTC CSVAQRNKNIQYF 13 TRBV29-1 . . TRBJ2-4
TGCAGCGTTGAGGGGCCGGGGACCTATGGCTACACCTTC CSVEGPGTYGYTF 13 TRBV29-1 . . TRBJ1-2
TGCAGCGTTGTGCGGACAGGGGCTTCTCAAGAGACCCAGTACTTC CSVVRTGASQETQYF 15 TRBV29-1 few TRBD1 TRBJ2-5
TGTGCCACCAGTGTCTTGTCCGGGGAGCTGTTTTTT CATSVLSGELFF 12 TRBV24-1 . . TRBJ2-2
TGCAGCGTTCTGGCCTCTAACCTCAATGAGCAGTTCTTC CSVLASNLNEQFF 13 TRBV29-1 . . TRBJ2-1
TGCAGCGTTGAAACCCAGGGTGGGGACACCATATATTTT CSVETQGGDTIYF 13 TRBV29-1 . . TRBJ1-3
TGTGCCAGCAGCACACCCCGGGAGGCAATCTACGAGCAGTACTTC CASSTPREAIYEQYF 15 TRBV5-4 . TRBD2 TRBJ2-7
TGTGCCAGCAGTCCGACAGGGGGAGGGACTGAAGCTTTCTTT CASSPTGGGTEAFF 14 TRBV27 . TRBD1 TRBJ1-1
TGCAGCGTCGACAGGGGGGAATACGAGCAGTACTTC CSVDRGEYEQYF 12 TRBV29-1 . TRBD1 TRBJ2-7
TGTAGCGCCAATGATGGACAGGGTGGCTATGGCTACACCTTC CSANDGQGGYGYTF 14 TRBV29-1 . TRBD1 TRBJ1-2
TGTGCCAGCAGCTTAACGACAGTAGGTGAGCAGTACTTC CASSLTTVGEQYF 13 TRBV7-2 . . TRBJ2-7
TGTGCCAGTAGTATGTTGGGTACACTCTCCGATACGCAGTATTTT CASSMLGTLSDTQYF 15 TRBV19 . . TRBJ2-3
TGTGCCAGTAGTTCCCGAAGGACAGGGGGACAGACCCTCCACTTT CASSSRRTGGQTLHF 15 TRBV19 . TRBD1 TRBJ1-6
TGTGCCAGCTCACCACCGGGCACAGATACGCAGTATTTT CASSPPGTDTQYF 13 TRBV18 . . TRBJ2-3
TGTGCCAGTAGTATAGATGAGGAGTTCTACGAGCAGTACTTC CASSIDEEFYEQYF 14 TRBV19 . . TRBJ2-7
TGTGCCAGCTCAACGGACAGCTCCTACGAGCAGTACTTC CASSTDSSYEQYF 13 TRBV18 . . TRBJ2-7
TGCAGTGCTAGGGTACAGGGCCGCGCACCCATTTTT CSARVQGRAPIF 12 TRBV20-1 . . TRBJ2-3
TGCAGCGTGGAAGCGGGAGGGCCAGCAGATACGCAGTATTTT CSVEAGGPADTQYF 14 TRBV29-1 . TRBD2 TRBJ2-3
TGCGCCAGCCACCTACAGGGTTTAGAGACCCAGTACTTC CASHLQGLETQYF 13 TRBV5-1 once . TRBJ2-5
TGTGCCACCAGCAGAGATAGGGATAGGAACACTGAAGCTTTCTTT CATSRDRDRNTEAFF 15 TRBV15 . . TRBJ1-1
TGTGCCATCAGTGAGTCGACGGATCCGCGGGGCAATGAGCAGTTCTTC CAISESTDPRGNEQFF 16 TRBV10-3 . . TRBJ2-1
TGTGCCAGCAGCTTTGAGGGCGGGGGCCACACAGATACGCAGTATTTT CASSFEGGGHTDTQYF 16 TRBV7-8 . . TRBJ2-3
TGCAGCGCGTTGGTAGCGGGAGGGCCGGATGAGCAGTTCTTC CSALVAGGPDEQFF 14 TRBV29-1 . TRBD2 TRBJ2-1
TGTGCCAGCAGTGGGACAGTGGTTGGAGGGGGCAATCAGCCCCAGCATTTT CASSGTVVGGGNQPQHF 17 TRBV6-1 . . TRBJ1-5
TGCAGCGCCGCCACAGGGGGCGTCCCTTTGAACACTGAAGCTTTCTTT CSAATGGVPLNTEAFF 16 TRBV29-1 . TRBD1 TRBJ1-1
TGCAGTGCGACCGGGACAGGGGACACTGAAGCTTTCTTT CSATGTGDTEAFF 13 TRBV20-1 . TRBD1 TRBJ1-1
TGTGCCAGCAGTTCCCGGGTCCTCGAGCAGTTCTTC CASSSRVLEQFF 12 TRBV27 . . TRBJ2-1
TGTGCCAGCAGTGAAGCGCGTCGGCTAAAGAGCAACGAGCAGTACTTC CASSEARRLKSNEQYF 16 TRBV2 . . TRBJ2-7
TGTGCCAGCAAGGAGGACGGTAAATTGCCCCAGCATTTT CASKEDGKLPQHF 13 TRBV12-3/TRBV12-4 . . TRBJ1-5
TGTGCCAGCAGTTACTCGAAACCCACCTATGGCTACACCTTC CASSYSKPTYGYTF 14 TRBV6-6 . . TRBJ1-2
TGCAGTGCTAGAACACAGGAGGGAGAGGGCTACACCTTC CSARTQEGEGYTF 13 TRBV20-1 . . TRBJ1-2
TGCAGTGCTAGAGTTACCGACACTGAAGCTTTCTTT CSARVTDTEAFF 12 TRBV20-1 . . TRBJ1-1
TGCAGCGTTGTGACAGGGTTCTACGAGCAGTACTTC CSVVTGFYEQYF 12 TRBV29-1 . TRBD1 TRBJ2-7
TGTGCCAGCAGTTACTCGGCGGGCCGTGGGACCCAGTACTTC CASSYSAGRGTQYF 14 TRBV6-2/TRBV6-3 few . TRBJ2-5
TGCAGCGTTGGAGGGGGTAGCGGCTACACCTTC CSVGGGSGYTF 11 TRBV29-1 once . TRBJ1-2
TGCAGTGCGCGGGACAGTCTGAGCGCCTATAATTCACCCCTCCACTTT CSARDSLSAYNSPLHF 16 TRBV20-1 . TRBD1 TRBJ1-6
TGTGCCAGCAGTTACTCACTAGCGGGGCCGTGGACCCAGTACTTC CASSYSLAGPWTQYF 15 TRBV6-5 . TRBD2 TRBJ2-5
TGCAGCGGCGGACAGGTGAACGAGCAGTACTTC CSGGQVNEQYF 11 TRBV29-1 . TRBD1 TRBJ2-7
TGTGCCAGCAGCCAAGAAGCGGGAACAGGAGCAGATACGCAGTATTTT CASSQEAGTGADTQYF 16 TRBV4-2 . TRBD2 TRBJ2-3
TGCAGCGTTGACAAACAGAACACTGAAGCTTTCTTT CSVDKQNTEAFF 12 TRBV29-1 few . TRBJ1-1
TGTGCCAGTACCATGGTCCCGGGACAGGGGCGCCACAATCAGCCCCAGCATTTT CASTMVPGQGRHNQPQHF 18 TRBV19 . TRBD1 TRBJ1-5
TGTGCCAGCAGTGAAGAGCATTCGATGACAACGCAGTATTTT CASSEEHSMTTQYF 14 TRBV2 few . TRBJ2-3
TGTGCCAGTAGAGGGACAGGGGGCTACAATGAGCAGTTCTTC CASRGTGGYNEQFF 14 TRBV19 . TRBD1 TRBJ2-1
TGTGCTAGTGGTTCTGATTCCTACAATGAGCAGTTCTTC CASGSDSYNEQFF 13 TRBV12-5 few . TRBJ2-1